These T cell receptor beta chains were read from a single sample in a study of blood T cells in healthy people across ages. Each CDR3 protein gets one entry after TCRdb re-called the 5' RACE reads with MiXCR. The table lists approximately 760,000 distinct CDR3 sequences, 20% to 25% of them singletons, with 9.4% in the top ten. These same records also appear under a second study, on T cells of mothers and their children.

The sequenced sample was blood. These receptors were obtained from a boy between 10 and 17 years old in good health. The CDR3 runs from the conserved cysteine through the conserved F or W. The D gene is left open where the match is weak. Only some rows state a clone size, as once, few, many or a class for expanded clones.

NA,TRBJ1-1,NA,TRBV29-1,CSVELRQRMNTEAFF,TGCAGCGTTGAGTTACGACAGCGAATGAACACTGAAGCTTTCTTT
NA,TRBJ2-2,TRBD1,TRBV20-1,CSAQLQPGTGNTRELFF,TGCAGTGCTCAGCTACAACCCGGGACAGGCAACACCAGGGAGCTGTTTTTT
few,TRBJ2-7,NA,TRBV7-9,CASSSSGTASYEQYF,TGTGCCAGCAGCTCCTCCGGGACCGCCTCCTACGAGCAGTACTTC
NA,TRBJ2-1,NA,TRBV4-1,CASSQVLLAEQFF,TGCGCCAGCAGCCAAGTCCTCCTAGCTGAGCAGTTCTTC
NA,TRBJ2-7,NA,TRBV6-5,CASSTPIAPYEQYF,TGTGCCAGCAGCACCCCGATTGCCCCCTACGAGCAGTACTTC
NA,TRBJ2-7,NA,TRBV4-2,CASSQEGGTRYEQYF,TGTGCCAGCAGCCAAGAAGGGGGTACACGATACGAGCAGTACTTC
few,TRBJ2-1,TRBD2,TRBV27,CASSIASGSSDEQFF,TGTGCCAGCAGTATAGCTAGCGGGAGCTCCGATGAGCAGTTCTTC
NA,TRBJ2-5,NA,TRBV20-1,CSARDAGPGDQETQYF,TGCAGTGCTAGAGATGCCGGGCCAGGGGACCAAGAGACCCAGTACTTC
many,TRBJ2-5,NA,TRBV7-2,CASSQGGGDLQETQYF,TGTGCCAGCAGCCAGGGGGGCGGAGATCTCCAAGAGACCCAGTACTTC
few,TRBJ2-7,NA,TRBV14,CASSRESLAHKSYEQYF,TGTGCCAGCAGCCGGGAGAGTCTAGCGCACAAATCCTACGAGCAGTACTTC
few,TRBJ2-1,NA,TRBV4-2,CASSQPGANYNEQFF,TGTGCCAGCAGCCAACCAGGGGCAAACTACAATGAGCAGTTCTTC
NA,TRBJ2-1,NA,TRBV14,CASTMGLVNNEQFF,TGTGCCAGCACCATGGGACTGGTGAACAATGAGCAGTTCTTC
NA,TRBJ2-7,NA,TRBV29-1,CSVDAGQPTYEQYF,TGCAGCGTTGACGCGGGACAGCCGACCTACGAGCAGTACTTC
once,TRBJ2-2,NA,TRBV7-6,CASSLDRRELFF,TGTGCCAGCAGCCTAGACCGGCGGGAGCTGTTTTTT
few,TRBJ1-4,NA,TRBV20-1,CSARDPSGMGLFF,TGCAGTGCTAGAGATCCGTCTGGGATGGGACTGTTTTTT
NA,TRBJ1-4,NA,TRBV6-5,CASSYSMQESNEKLFF,TGTGCCAGCAGTTACTCTATGCAGGAATCTAATGAAAAACTGTTTTTT
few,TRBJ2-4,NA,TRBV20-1,CSAMGEVGAKNIQYF,TGCAGTGCTATGGGGGAAGTCGGGGCCAAAAACATTCAGTACTTC
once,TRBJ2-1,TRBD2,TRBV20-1,CSAPRKAGVWNEQFF,TGCAGTGCTCCCCGCAAGGCGGGAGTGTGGAATGAGCAGTTCTTC
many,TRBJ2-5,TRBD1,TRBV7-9,CASSSGTGGTETQYF,TGTGCCAGCAGCTCAGGGACAGGGGGAACGGAGACCCAGTACTTC
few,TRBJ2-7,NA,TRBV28,CASRQGGSYEQYF,TGTGCCAGCAGACAGGGCGGCTCCTACGAGCAGTACTTC
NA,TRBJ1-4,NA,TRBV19,CASRLNEKLFF,TGTGCCAGTAGGCTGAATGAAAAACTGTTTTTT
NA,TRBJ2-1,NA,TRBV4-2,CASSQARAGRGDEQFF,TGTGCCAGCAGCCAAGCGCGTGCGGGACGTGGGGATGAGCAGTTCTTC
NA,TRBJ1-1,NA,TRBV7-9,CASSPRGGRIVMNTEAFF,TGTGCCAGCAGCCCCCGAGGGGGGCGCATAGTCATGAACACTGAAGCTTTCTTT
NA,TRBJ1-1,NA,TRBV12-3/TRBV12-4,CASSFSGGTEAFF,TGTGCCAGCAGTTTCTCCGGTGGCACTGAAGCTTTCTTT
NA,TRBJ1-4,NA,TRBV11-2,CASSLGGWRNEKLFF,TGTGCCAGCAGCTTGGGGGGTTGGCGGAATGAAAAACTGTTTTTT
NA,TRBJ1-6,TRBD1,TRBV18,CASRQGIDSPLHF,TGTGCCAGCAGACAGGGGATCGACTCACCCCTCCACTTT
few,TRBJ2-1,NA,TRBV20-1,CSPFAGGSYNEQFF,TGCAGTCCGTTCGCTGGAGGTAGCTACAATGAGCAGTTCTTC
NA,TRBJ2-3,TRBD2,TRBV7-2,CASSLKAGGPRADTQYF,TGTGCCAGCAGCTTAAAAGCGGGAGGTCCCCGGGCAGATACGCAGTATTTT
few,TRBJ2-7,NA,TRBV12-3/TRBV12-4,CASTRTDGGEQYF,TGTGCCAGCACGCGGACAGACGGTGGGGAGCAGTACTTC